This record concerns one T cell receptor (beta chain) sequence. Its specificity is unknown. TCRdb keeps only in-frame clones here, not all; method: immunoSEQ multiplex PCR. The table lists fewer than 130,000 clones, approximately 88% of them singletons, with approximately 1.4% in the top ten. This specimen belongs to a study of cytomegalovirus exposure and HLA in healthy donors. Points from the study as a whole: According to the study, 150 to 200 TCR beta chains were cytomegalovirus-associated.

The specimen was PBMCs. This TCR derives from a woman in her 30s in good health and CMV-seropositive.

The CDR3 loop is CASSSIHYTGELFF. The CDR3 DNA reads TGTGCCAGCAGCTCCATTCATTACACCGGGGAGCTGTTTTTT. The V call is TRBV4-2, the J call TRBJ2-2; D is ambiguous. The germline V and J ends were trimmed by 5 bases and 3 bases, with 10 bases remaining between them. The germline gives CDR1 LGHNA, CDR2 YNFKEQ. This CDR3 comprises 14 residues.